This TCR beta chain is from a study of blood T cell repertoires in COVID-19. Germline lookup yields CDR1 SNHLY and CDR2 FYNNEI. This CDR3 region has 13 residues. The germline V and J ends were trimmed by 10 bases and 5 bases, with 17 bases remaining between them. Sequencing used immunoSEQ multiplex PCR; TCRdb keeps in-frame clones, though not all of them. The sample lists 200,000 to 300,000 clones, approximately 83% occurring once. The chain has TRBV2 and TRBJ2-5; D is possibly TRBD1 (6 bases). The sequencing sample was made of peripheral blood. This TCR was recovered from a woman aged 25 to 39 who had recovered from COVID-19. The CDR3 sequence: CATIPEGEETQYF. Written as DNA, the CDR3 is TGTGCCACCATCCCCGAGGGGGAGGAGACCCAGTACTTC.